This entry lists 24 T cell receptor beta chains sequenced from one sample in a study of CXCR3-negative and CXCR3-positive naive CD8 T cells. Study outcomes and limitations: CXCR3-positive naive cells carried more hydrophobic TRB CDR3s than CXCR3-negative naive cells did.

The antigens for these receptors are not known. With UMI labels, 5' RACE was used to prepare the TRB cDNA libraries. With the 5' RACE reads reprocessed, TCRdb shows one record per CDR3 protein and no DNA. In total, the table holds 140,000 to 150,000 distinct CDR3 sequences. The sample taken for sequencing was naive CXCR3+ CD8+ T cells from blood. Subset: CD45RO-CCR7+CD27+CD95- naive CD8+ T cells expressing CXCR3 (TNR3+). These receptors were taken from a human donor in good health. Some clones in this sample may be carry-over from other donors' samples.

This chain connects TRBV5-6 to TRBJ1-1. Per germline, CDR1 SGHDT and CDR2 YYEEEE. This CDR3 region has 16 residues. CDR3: CASSFGGGWRNTEAFF. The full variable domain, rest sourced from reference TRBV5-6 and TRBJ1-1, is DAGVTQSPTHLIKTRGQQVTLRCSPKSGHDTVSWYQQALGQGPQFIFQYYEEEERQRGNFPDRFSGHQFPNYSSELNVNALLLGDSALYLCASSFGGGWRNTEAFFGQGTRLTVV.

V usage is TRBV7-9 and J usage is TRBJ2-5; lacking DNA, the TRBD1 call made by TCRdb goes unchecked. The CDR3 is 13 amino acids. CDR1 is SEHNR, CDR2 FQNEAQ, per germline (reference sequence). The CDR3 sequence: CASSPPGSETQYF.

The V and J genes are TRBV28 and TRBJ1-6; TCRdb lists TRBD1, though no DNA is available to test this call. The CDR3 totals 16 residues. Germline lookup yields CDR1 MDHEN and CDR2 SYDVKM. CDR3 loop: CASSYKQGVITSPLHF.

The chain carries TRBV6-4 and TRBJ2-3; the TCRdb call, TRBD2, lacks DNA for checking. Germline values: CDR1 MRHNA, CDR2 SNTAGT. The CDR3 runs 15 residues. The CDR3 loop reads CASSPTSGSSDTQYF.

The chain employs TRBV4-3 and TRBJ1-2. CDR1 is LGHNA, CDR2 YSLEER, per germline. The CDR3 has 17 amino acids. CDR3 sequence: CASSQDARGDSPYGCTF.

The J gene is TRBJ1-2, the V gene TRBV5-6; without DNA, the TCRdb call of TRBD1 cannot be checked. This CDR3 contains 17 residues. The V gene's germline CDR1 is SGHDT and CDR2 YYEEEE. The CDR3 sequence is CASSLGPATGGHYGYTF.

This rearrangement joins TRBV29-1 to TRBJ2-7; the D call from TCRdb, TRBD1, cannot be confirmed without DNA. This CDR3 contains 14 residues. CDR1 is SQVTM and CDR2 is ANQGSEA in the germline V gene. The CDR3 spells CSVAPGTGPNEQYF.

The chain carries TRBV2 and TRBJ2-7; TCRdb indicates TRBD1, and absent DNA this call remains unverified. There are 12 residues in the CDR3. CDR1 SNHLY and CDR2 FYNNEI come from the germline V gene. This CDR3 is CASGQGPYEQYF.

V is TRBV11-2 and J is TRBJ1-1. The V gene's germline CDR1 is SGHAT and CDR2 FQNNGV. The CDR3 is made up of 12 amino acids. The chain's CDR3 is CASSWAITEAFF.

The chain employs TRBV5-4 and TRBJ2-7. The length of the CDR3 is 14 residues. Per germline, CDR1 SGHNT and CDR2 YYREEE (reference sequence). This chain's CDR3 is CASSFDGSFYEQYF.

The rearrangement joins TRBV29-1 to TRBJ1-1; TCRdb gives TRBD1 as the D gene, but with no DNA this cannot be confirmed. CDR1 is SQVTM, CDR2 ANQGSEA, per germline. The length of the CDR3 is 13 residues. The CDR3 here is CSVLGQMNTEAFF.

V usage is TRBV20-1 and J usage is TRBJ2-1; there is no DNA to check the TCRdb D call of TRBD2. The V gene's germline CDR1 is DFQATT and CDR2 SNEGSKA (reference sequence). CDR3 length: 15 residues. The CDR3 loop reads CSARTSGSVYNEQFF.

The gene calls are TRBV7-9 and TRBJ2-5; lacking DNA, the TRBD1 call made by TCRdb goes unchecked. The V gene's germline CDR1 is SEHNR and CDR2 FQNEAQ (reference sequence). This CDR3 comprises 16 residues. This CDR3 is CASSRPRTGIGGTQYF.

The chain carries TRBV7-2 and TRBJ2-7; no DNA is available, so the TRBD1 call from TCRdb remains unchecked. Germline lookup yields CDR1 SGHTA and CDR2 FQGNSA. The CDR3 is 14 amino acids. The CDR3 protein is CASSLGAGGYEQYF.

CDR3 region: CASSLSGTEEQFF. The chain uses TRBV12-3 or TRBV12-4 and TRBJ2-1; TCRdb reports TRBD1, a call that lacks DNA to check it against. This CDR3 spans 13 amino acids.

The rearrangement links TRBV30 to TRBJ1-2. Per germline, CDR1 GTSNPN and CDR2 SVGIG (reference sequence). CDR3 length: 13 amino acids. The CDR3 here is CAWSVGHVYGYTF.

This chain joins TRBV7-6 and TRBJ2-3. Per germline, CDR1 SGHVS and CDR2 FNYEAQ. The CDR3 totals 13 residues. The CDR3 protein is CASSTRLTDTQYF.

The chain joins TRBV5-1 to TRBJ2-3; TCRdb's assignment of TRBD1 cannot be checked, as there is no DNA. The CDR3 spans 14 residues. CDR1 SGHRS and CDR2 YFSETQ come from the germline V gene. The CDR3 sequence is CASSAGQGADTQYF.

The CDR3 reads CASSQGRQVLIYGYTF. The chain combines TRBV3-1 with TRBJ1-2; no DNA is available, so the TRBD1 call from TCRdb remains unchecked. CDR1 LGHDT and CDR2 YNNKEL come from the germline V gene (reference sequence). This CDR3 region has 16 residues.

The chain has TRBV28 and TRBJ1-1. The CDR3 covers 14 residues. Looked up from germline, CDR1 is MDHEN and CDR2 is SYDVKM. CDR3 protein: CASSPQRENTEAFF.

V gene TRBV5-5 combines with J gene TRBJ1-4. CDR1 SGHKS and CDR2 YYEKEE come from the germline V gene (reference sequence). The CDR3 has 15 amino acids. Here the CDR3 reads CASSPGSISGEKLFF.

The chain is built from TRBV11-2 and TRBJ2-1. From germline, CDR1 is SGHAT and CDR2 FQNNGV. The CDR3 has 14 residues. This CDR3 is CASSLEPDYNEQFF. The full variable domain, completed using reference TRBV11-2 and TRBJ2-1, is EAGVAQSPRYKIIEKRQSVAFWCNPISGHATLYWYQQILGQGPKLLIQFQNNGVVDDSQLPKDRFSAERLKGVDSTLKIQPAKLEDSAVYLCASSLEPDYNEQFFGPGTRLTVL.

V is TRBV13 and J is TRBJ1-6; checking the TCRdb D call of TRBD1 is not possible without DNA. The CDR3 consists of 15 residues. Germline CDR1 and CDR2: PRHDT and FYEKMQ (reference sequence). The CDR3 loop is CASSRTASYNSPLHF.

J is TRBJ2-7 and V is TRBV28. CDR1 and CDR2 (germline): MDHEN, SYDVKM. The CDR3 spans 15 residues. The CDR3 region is CASSSYVTDGYEQYF.